This T cell receptor (beta chain) was recovered during a study of CD8+ T cells in alopecia areata. Study in general: Treated patients swallowed 5 to 10 mg of oral tofacitinib twice daily. Broader study findings: Sequencing of scalp samples also captures resident alphabeta T cells of normal skin. A large proportion of expanded lesional clones were detected persisting in scalp and blood during tofacitinib. An increase in clonality over normal scalp was evident in lesional scalp, especially alopecia totalis/universalis.

This clone turned up a few times. Its antigen is undetermined. This CDR3 is built from 15 residues. The V gene end was trimmed by 5 bases and the J gene end by 2 bases; junction bases not matched to a gene: 6. Germline assignment: CDR1 LNHNV and CDR2 YYDKDF (reference sequence). Treatment given: oral pan-JAK inhibitor, 5-10 mg twice daily. Following RNA extraction, reverse transcription yielded cDNA that acted as the sequencing template. Using immunoSEQ multiplex PCR, the repertoire was profiled, and TCRdb retains in-frame clones only, with some absent. The top ten clones hold around 15% of a sample with 95,000 to 100,000 clones, roughly three fifths of them seen once.

Sequencing used CD8+ T cells sorted from blood, obtained at week 4, from a patient treated with tofacitinib. V and J are TRBV15 and TRBJ2-3; TRBD1 agrees at 8 bases. This TCR derives from a human donor with alopecia areata. CDR3 sequence reads: CATSPRDRPTDTQYF. CDR3 in DNA: TGTGCCACCAGCCCCCGGGACAGGCCCACAGATACGCAGTATTTT.